This T cell receptor (beta chain) was sequenced for a study of chemoradiotherapy in HPV16-positive cancers. Study results and limitations: Non-HPV-specific T cells did not expand in tumors during treatment, whereas candidate HPV-specific clones and E7-related motifs did.

Notes on this clone: The antigen is undetermined.

Germline CDR1 SNHLY, CDR2 FYNNEI. The V gene end was trimmed by 3 bases and the J gene end by 4 bases; junction bases not matched to a gene: 7. CDR3 length: 15 amino acids. Some clones are missing from TCRdb's copy, which holds only in-frame ones; the method was immunoSEQ multiplex PCR. The sample lists 4,000 to 6,000 clones, approximately 78% occurring once. The sample was acquired from a patient who underwent chemoradiotherapy. V gene TRBV2 combines with J gene TRBJ2-7, with 9 bases lining up with TRBD2. The receptor's source is a human donor with HPV-associated anogenital cancer. DNA of the CDR3: TGTGCCAGCAGTGATTGGCGGCTAGCGGGATACGAGCAGTACTTC. This encodes CASSDWRLAGYEQYF. The full variable domain, with the rest looked up from reference TRBV2 and TRBJ2-7, is EPEVTQTPSHQVTQMGQEVILRCVPISNHLYFYWYRQILGQKVEFLVSFYNNEISEKSEIFDDQFSVERPDGSNFTLKIRSTKLEDSAMYFCASSDWRLAGYEQYFGPGTRLTVT.